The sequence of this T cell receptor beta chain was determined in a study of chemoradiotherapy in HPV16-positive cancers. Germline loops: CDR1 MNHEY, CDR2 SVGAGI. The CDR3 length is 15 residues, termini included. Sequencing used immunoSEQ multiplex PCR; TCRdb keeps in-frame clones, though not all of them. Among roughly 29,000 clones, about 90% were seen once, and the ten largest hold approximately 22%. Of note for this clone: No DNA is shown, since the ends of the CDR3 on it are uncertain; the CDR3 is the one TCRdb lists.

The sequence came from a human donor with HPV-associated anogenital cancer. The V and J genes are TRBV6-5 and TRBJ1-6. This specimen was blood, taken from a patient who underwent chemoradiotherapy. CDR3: CASSYVGPRYSPLHF.